The 21 T cell receptor beta chains in this list originate from one sample, sequenced in a study of early T cells in non-severe SARS-CoV-2 infection. A single record per CDR3 protein comes from TCRdb applying MiXCR to the 5' RACE reads. The sample comprises just under 85,000 distinct CDR3 sequences, 8.5% to 12% of which are singletons, and over 7.5% rests with the top ten. The specimen comprised whole blood, sampled at baseline. The receptor set was obtained from an adult who was a healthcare worker with PCR-confirmed SARS-CoV-2 infection or an uninfected control (not recorded which).

In this sample, this clonotype turned up many times. The rearrangement joins TRBV30 to TRBJ1-1; perhaps TRBD1 as D (5 bases). The germline V gene encodes CDR1 GTSNPN and CDR2 SVGIG (reference sequence). Trimming removed 0 bases from V and 5 bases from J, with 10 bases in between. The length of the CDR3 is 13 residues. The CDR3 nucleotides read TGTGCCTGGAGTGTCGGGGGTCGGACTGAAGCTTTCTTT. Encoded protein: CAWSVGGRTEAFF.

This clonotype has ten or more counts. The chain links TRBV27 to TRBJ2-7; 10 bases align to TRBD2. The CDR3 sequence is 16 residues long. V dropped 6 bases and J dropped 2; count of bases not matched to a gene: 10. In germline, CDR1 is MNHEY, CDR2 SMNVEV (reference sequence). CDR3 protein: CASRQGAGLAAYEQYF. The CDR3 DNA is TGTGCCAGCAGACAAGGGGCCGGACTAGCGGCCTACGAGCAGTACTTC.

There are a few counts of this clonotype. The chain carries TRBV6-5 and TRBJ1-2; D perhaps matches TRBD1 (6 bases). V lost 4 bases to trimming and J lost 8 bases, with 17 bases between them. The CDR3 contains 14 residues. The germline gives CDR1 MNHEY, CDR2 SVGAGI. CDR3 loop: CASSSGRGVEGYTF. The CDR3 coding sequence is TGTGCCAGCAGTTCGGGCAGGGGCGTCGAGGGCTACACCTTC.

This rearrangement joins TRBV2 to TRBJ1-1; a possible D gene is TRBD1 (5 bases). The V gene's germline CDR1 is SNHLY and CDR2 FYNNEI. CDR3 size: 17 residues. The V and J ends lost 7 bases and 1 base respectively, with 22 bases between them. The CDR3 DNA reads TGTGCCAGCATCCGGGGCCTTAGTTGGGGAGGGAACACTGAAGCTTTCTTT. Translated: CASIRGLSWGGNTEAFF.

The V call is TRBV5-1, the J call TRBJ2-7; 7 bases fit TRBD2. The CDR3 has 14 residues. V lost 4 bases to trimming and J lost 2 bases; unmatched junction nucleotides: 6. In germline, CDR1 is SGHRS, CDR2 YFSETQ. For the CDR3, the DNA is TGCGCCAGCAGCACGGGACTACGCACCTACGAGCAGTACTTC. This codes for CASSTGLRTYEQYF.

This chain links TRBV5-1 with TRBJ2-7; 10 nucleotides align to TRBD1. J gave up 6 bases and V 4 bases, and 10 bases lay outside the gene matches. This CDR3 has 15 amino acids. Per germline, CDR1 SGHRS and CDR2 YFSETQ. The DNA of the CDR3 is TGCGCCAGCAGCCAAGGACTTGGACAGGGGGGCGAGCAGTACTTC. Protein: CASSQGLGQGGEQYF.

This clonotype was recorded a few times. The chain joins TRBV11-3 to TRBJ2-1, with D unclear. Trimming shortened V by 0 bases and J by 12 bases, and 12 bases separated the two germline ends. Germline assignment: CDR1 SGHNT and CDR2 YENEEA. The CDR3 has 13 residues. In nucleotides, the CDR3 is TGTGCCAGCAGCTTAGACCAGGATAGAAGGCAGTTCTTC. Amino acids: CASSLDQDRRQFF.

This clonotype was seen repeatedly, ten times or more. This rearrangement joins TRBV19 to TRBJ1-2; 8 nucleotides match TRBD1. This CDR3 has 14 amino acids. Germline CDR1 reads LNHDA; CDR2 reads SQIVND (reference sequence). Trimming removed 5 bases from V and 2 bases from J; junction bases left unmatched: 4. CDR3 in DNA: TGTGCCAGTAGTGTGACAGGGGAAAACTATGGCTACACCTTC. As protein: CASSVTGENYGYTF.

This clonotype was detected only a few times. The chain uses TRBV27 and TRBJ1-5; no firm D call. The V end was cut by 3 bases, the J end by 7 bases, with 10 bases between. Germline-derived CDR1 and CDR2 are MNHEY and SMNVEV (reference sequence). This CDR3 is 13 amino acids long. Here the CDR3 DNA reads TGTGCCAGCAGTTTCTCCGGGGAGCAGCCCCAGCATTTT. Protein product: CASSFSGEQPQHF.

The table lists this clonotype with many counts. V and J are TRBV9 and TRBJ2-5, with 10 bases fitting TRBD2. V shed 4 bases and J 1 base; nucleotides not matched to a gene: 4. Germline lookup yields CDR1 SGDLS and CDR2 YYNGEE. The CDR3 totals 15 residues. In DNA form, the CDR3 reads TGTGCCAGCAGCCAAGCGGGAGGGATCCAAGAGACCCAGTACTTC. This codes for CASSQAGGIQETQYF.

In its sample, this clonotype was seen a few times. J is TRBJ1-4 and V is TRBV4-1; TRBD1 aligns across 8 bases. The length of the CDR3 is 16 residues. CDR1 MGHRA and CDR2 YSYEKL come from the germline V gene. Trimming took 1 base from V and 5 from J; bases not matched to a gene: 6. The CDR3, as DNA: TGCGCCAGCAGCCAAGGCGACAGGGGTTGGAATGAAAAACTGTTTTTT. It specifies CASSQGDRGWNEKLFF.

This clonotype was counted once. This sequence joins TRBV10-2 and TRBJ1-3; D uncertain. CDR3 length: 16 amino acids. The germline CDR1 and CDR2 sequences are WSHSY and SAAADI. The V and J ends lost 2 bases and 0 bases respectively, with 11 bases between them. The CDR3 spells CASSERASSSGNTIYF. Here the CDR3 DNA reads TGCGCCAGCAGTGAGAGGGCCTCGAGCTCTGGAAACACCATATATTTT.

This clonotype has just a few counts. The genes are TRBV19 and TRBJ2-1; 12 nucleotides agree with TRBD2. Unmatched junction bases numbered 14, after V lost 9 bases and J lost 5 bases. Looked up from germline, CDR1 is LNHDA and CDR2 is SQIVND (reference sequence). The CDR3 runs 17 residues. Written as DNA, the CDR3 is TGTGCCAGCGCGGCTAGCGGGAGGGAGATACGAAACAATGAGCAGTTCTTC. As protein: CASAASGREIRNNEQFF.

There are many counts of this clonotype. This chain uses TRBV12-3 or TRBV12-4 with TRBJ2-1, with D possibly called TRBD1 or TRBD2 (5 bases each). V was cut by 8 bases and J by 8 bases, with 13 bases left in between. The CDR3 sequence is 12 residues long. The CDR3 sequence: CASGDPRDEQFF. CDR3 sequence (DNA): TGTGCCAGCGGGGACCCCAGGGATGAGCAGTTCTTC.

This chain links TRBV7-9 with TRBJ2-2, with D perhaps matching TRBD1 or TRBD2 (5 bases each). Trimming took off 7 bases at V and 2 bases at J, with 29 bases between the two ends. CDR3 size: 20 residues. Germline CDR1 SEHNR, CDR2 FQNEAQ (reference sequence). The DNA of the CDR3 is TGTGCCAGCACCTCGACACTGAGGGGTTTAGCCATAACAAACACCGGGGAGCTGTTTTTT. Encoded protein: CASTSTLRGLAITNTGELFF.

There are a few counts of this clonotype. The V and J genes are TRBV10-3 and TRBJ1-2; D gene uncertain. The CDR3 contains 18 residues. Trimming stripped 3 bases from V and 6 bases from J, with 26 bases between. Germline V gene sequence: CDR1 ENHRY, CDR2 SYGVKD. CDR3 nucleotide sequence: TGTGCCATCAGTGAAAAAGTCCAGTTGGGTACATTATGGAATGGCTACACCTTC. Encoded protein: CAISEKVQLGTLWNGYTF.

This clonotype has only a few counts. The junction and the germline gene differ at one end; a read error may be behind it. The chain employs TRBV5-1 and TRBJ2-3; D perhaps matches TRBD2 (5 bases). The CDR3 runs 15 residues. Germline V gene sequence: CDR1 SGHRS, CDR2 YFSETQ. The CDR3 region is CASILESGPTDTQYF. The DNA for the CDR3 is TGCGCCAGCATCTTGGAGAGCGGACCCACAGATACGCAGTATTTT.

The V and J genes are TRBV7-2 and TRBJ1-1; D possibly corresponds to TRBD1 (6 bases). Trimming shortened V by 1 base and J by 10 bases, and 16 bases separated the two germline ends. Germline values: CDR1 SGHTA, CDR2 FQGNSA. The CDR3 is made up of 14 amino acids. The CDR3 region has the DNA TGTGCCAGCAGCTTAGGCGGAGGGGGATTGGCAGCTTTCTTT. Protein product: CASSLGGGGLAAFF.

This clonotype was detected a few times. J is TRBJ2-2 and V is TRBV27; D may be TRBD2 (5 bases). This CDR3 is 14 amino acids long. The germline gives CDR1 MNHEY, CDR2 SMNVEV (reference sequence). Deletions cut 5 bases from V and 10 bases from J, with 17 bases between. CDR3 bases: TGTGCCAGCAGTGGGGTTGGAGGTTCGGAGGAGCTGTTTTTT. It is translated as CASSGVGGSEELFF.

The rearrangement uses TRBV5-4 and TRBJ2-5, with no clear D. The germline gives CDR1 SGHNT, CDR2 YYREEE (reference sequence). The V gene lost 1 base and the J gene lost 4 bases, with 5 bases spanning the gap. The CDR3 extends over 12 amino acids. The CDR3 loop reads CASSLPRETQYF. Written as DNA, the CDR3 is TGTGCCAGCAGCTTGCCGAGAGAGACCCAGTACTTC.

V usage is TRBV5-6 and J usage is TRBJ2-5; TRBD1 aligns across 7 bases. With 3 bases clipped from V and 6 bases from J, the junction kept 5 bases outside the gene matches. Per germline, CDR1 SGHDT and CDR2 YYEEEE. The CDR3 is 13 amino acids. CDR3 DNA: TGTGCCAGCAGCTGGACAGGTGCGCAGACCCAGTACTTC. It is translated as CASSWTGAQTQYF. Drawing the rest from reference TRBV5-6 and TRBJ2-5, the complete variable domain is DAGVTQSPTHLIKTRGQQVTLRCSPKSGHDTVSWYQQALGQGPQFIFQYYEEEERQRGNFPDRFSGHQFPNYSSELNVNALLLGDSALYLCASSWTGAQTQYFGPGTRLLVL.